This T cell receptor (beta chain) appears in the sequencing data of a study of circulating CD8 cells and anti-PD-1 response in melanoma. Study details: About 55% of the 13 melanoma patients received first-line anti-PD-1 therapy.

This clonotype was seen a handful of times. The antigen is undetermined. Notes on the study in general: Under 7% of TRB clonotypes were shared between subsets at M1. DNEG was most diverse; TIGIT repertoires were least diverse.

Germline-derived CDR1 and CDR2 are MNHEY and SMNVEV (reference sequence). CDR3 length: 13 amino acids. V shed 4 bases and J shed 1 base, with 5 bases lying between them. TCR libraries were prepared from around 15 ng of total RNA with the QIAseq Immune Repertoire TCR panel. In TCRdb, the reads were re-called with MiXCR into one record per CDR3 protein. The sample holds about a thousand distinct CDR3 sequences, roughly 5% seen once. Sorting of live CD3+CD8+TCRalphabeta+ cells by PD-1 and/or TIGIT gave four subsets. This TCR was recovered from a human donor with melanoma. The J gene is TRBJ1-5, the V gene TRBV27, with no clear D. The source material was CD8+ T cells from PBMCs, sampled at baseline or after one month of anti-PD-1 therapy (not recorded which). The CDR3 DNA reads TGTGCCAGCAGTTCGGAGAGCAATCAGCCCCAGCATTTT. Its translation is CASSSESNQPQHF.